This TCR beta chain was captured by sequencing in a study of T cells in Graves' hyperthyroidism and ophthalmopathy. Every diagnosis used clinical symptoms, serum thyroxine and TRAb, thyroid ultrasound and orbital computed tomography. Amplified regions were TCR beta CDR3 sequences from RNA transcripts. The HTBI primer set drove a first-round RT-PCR of the TCR CDR3. Via MiXCR, TCRdb re-called the multiplex PCR reads, giving one row per CDR3 protein. The sample yields some 500,000 distinct CDR3 sequences, around a quarter seen once. There are 15 residues in the CDR3. Germline lookup yields CDR1 SQVTM and CDR2 ANQGSEA. V lost 7 bases to trimming and J lost 1 base, with 20 bases between them.

Sequencing input: blood. This TCR was recovered from a woman aged 25 to 39 with Graves' ophthalmopathy. The rearrangement links TRBV29-1 to TRBJ2-7; the D gene is possibly TRBD2 (6 bases). The CDR3: CSAVPSLAESYEQYF. CDR3 in DNA: TGCAGCGCCGTACCCTCTTTAGCGGAGTCCTACGAGCAGTACTTC.